This T cell receptor (beta chain) was observed in a study of cytomegalovirus exposure and HLA in healthy donors. For the study at large: Earlier results showed approximately 120 million unique TCR beta sequences derived from roughly 190 million T cells.

Overall study results and limits: Immune exposure information comprised only CMV serostatus. Among TCR beta chains of equal frequency, HLA-associated ones were more clonally expanded in a later analysis.

Comments on this clone: Its cognate antigen is unknown.

The CDR3 contains 12 residues. Trimming removed 6 bases from V and 6 bases from J; junction bases left unmatched: 2. CDR1 and CDR2 from the germline V gene are SGHTA and FQGNSA. Both 60 Vbeta primers and 13 Jbeta primers went into the PCR. Assay used: immunoSEQ multiplex PCR; TCRdb lists only in-frame clones, some missing. The sample records around 170,000 clones, approximately 85% being singletons. This sequence joins TRBV7-2 and TRBJ2-3, with TRBD2 matching over 8 bases. The source material was PBMCs. This TCR derives from a woman under 30 in good health and CMV-seronegative. DNA for the CDR3: TGTGCCAGCAGTCGACTAGCGGATACGCAGTATTTT. This sequence encodes CASSRLADTQYF.